What follows are 15 T cell receptor beta chains derived from one specimen sequenced in a study of blood T cells in healthy people across ages. Alongside a J-beta primer mix, a sample-barcoded 5' primer served in a second PCR lasting roughly 7 to 12 cycles. TCRdb reprocessed the 5' RACE reads via MiXCR and lists one record per CDR3 protein. The table has roughly 800,000 distinct CDR3 sequences, 35% to 40% seen once. Sequencing was done on a sample of blood. The receptor source for this set is a man younger than 35 in good health.

This clonotype has at least ten counts. The chain joins TRBV20-1 to TRBJ1-1, with TRBD1 identical over 11 bases. CDR3 size: 17 residues. V was pared by 0 bases and J by 0 bases, with 6 bases of the junction left unmatched. The germline CDR1 and CDR2 sequences are DFQATT and SNEGSKA (reference sequence). The CDR3 DNA is TGCAGTGCTAGAGATATTCGGACAGGGGGCTTGAACACTGAAGCTTTCTTT. This translates into CSARDIRTGGLNTEAFF.

This clonotype has more than one count but fewer than ten. V gene TRBV5-5 combines with J gene TRBJ2-1, with D maybe TRBD1 (6 bases). The assigned J gene may be wrong: the sequence end matches TRBJ2-7 better. Looked up from germline, CDR1 is SGHKS and CDR2 is YYEKEE (reference sequence). The CDR3 runs 13 residues. CDR3 coding DNA: TGTGCCAGCAGGCAGGGGTCCTACAATGAGCAGTACTTC. Its protein is CASRQGSYNEQYF.

The chain combines TRBV14 with TRBJ1-2, with 10 positions matching TRBD1. Germline assignment: CDR1 SGHDN and CDR2 FVKESK. Trimming cost V 4 bases and J 4 bases; bases outside gene matches: 3. This CDR3 is 14 amino acids long. The CDR3 loop is CASSRGQGFYGYTF. For the CDR3, the DNA is TGTGCCAGCAGCCGGGGACAGGGGTTCTATGGCTACACCTTC.

The chain employs TRBV11-2 and TRBJ2-1, with 11 positions matching TRBD1. Germline V gene lookup returns CDR1 SGHAT and CDR2 FQNNGV. Trimming cost V 2 bases and J 3 bases; bases outside gene matches: 9. The CDR3 loop spans 18 amino acids. Here the CDR3 reads CASSLRVAGTGGYNEQFF. The CDR3 DNA follows: TGTGCCAGCAGCTTAAGGGTTGCCGGGACAGGGGGCTACAATGAGCAGTTCTTC.

Details on this clonotype: A much larger clone differs by one base, so this may be a read error. The chain links TRBV12-3 or TRBV12-4 to TRBJ1-2; weak D call: TRBD1 (5 bases). This CDR3 spans 11 amino acids. CDR3 coding DNA: TGTGCCAGCAGTCTAACTTGGGGCTGCACCTTC. Amino acid sequence: CASSLTWGCTF.

The chain joins TRBV7-2 to TRBJ2-1; TRBD2 might be the D (5 bases). The CDR3 runs to 17 residues. The V and J ends lost 6 bases and 0 bases respectively, with 18 bases between them. Per the germline V gene, CDR1 is SGHTA and CDR2 is FQGNSA. The CDR3 DNA is TGTGCCAGCAGTTGGGCTAGCCCACCCGGCTCCTACAATGAGCAGTTCTTC. Residues: CASSWASPPGSYNEQFF.

This clonotype occurred many times. This rearrangement joins TRBV7-9 to TRBJ2-3, with 12 bases matching TRBD2. The germline V gene has CDR1 SEHNR and CDR2 FQNEAQ (reference sequence). Trimming took 5 bases from V and 1 from J; bases not matched to a gene: 4. CDR3 length: 16 amino acids. CDR3 bases: TGTGCCAGCAGCCTTCGGACTAGCGGGGGCACAGATACGCAGTATTTT. Translation: CASSLRTSGGTDTQYF. The variable domain in full, with the rest retrieved from reference TRBV7-9 and TRBJ2-3, is DTGVSQNPRHKITKRGQNVTFRCDPISEHNRLYWYRQTLGQGPEFLTYFQNEAQLEKSRLLSDRFSAERPKGSFSTLEIQRTEQGDSAMYLCASSLRTSGGTDTQYFGPGTRLTVL.

Only a few counts were recorded for this clonotype. The chain employs TRBV20-1 and TRBJ2-1, with D unclear. CDR1 DFQATT and CDR2 SNEGSKA come from the germline V gene (reference sequence). The CDR3 runs 15 residues. This CDR3 is CSHPVQASPYNEQFF. The CDR3 DNA reads as TGCAGCCACCCCGTTCAGGCCTCGCCTTACAATGAGCAGTTCTTC.

In its sample, this clonotype was seen many times. The chain employs TRBV5-5 and TRBJ1-1; D is uncertain. V lost 2 bases and J lost 5, with 4 bases in between. Germline V gene data show CDR1 as SGHKS and CDR2 as YYEKEE (reference sequence). This CDR3 contains 11 residues. The CDR3 coding sequence is TGTGCCAGCAGCTTCCGTACTGAAGCTTTCTTT. Translation gives CASSFRTEAFF. Supplemented by reference TRBV5-5 and TRBJ1-1, the full variable domain reads DAGVTQSPTHLIKTRGQQVTLRCSPISGHKSVSWYQQVLGQGPQFIFQYYEKEERGRGNFPDRFSARQFPNYSSELNVNALLLGDSALYLCASSFRTEAFFGQGTRLTVV.

This clonotype occurred a few times. The chain carries TRBV10-3 and TRBJ1-2, with D possibly being TRBD1 (6 bases). Germline values: CDR1 ENHRY, CDR2 SYGVKD. The CDR3 length is 13 residues. V shed 4 bases and J shed 2 bases, with 8 bases lying between them. CDR3 amino acids: CAISVGQNYGYTF. As DNA, the CDR3 is TGTGCCATCAGTGTTGGACAGAACTATGGCTACACCTTC.

This clonotype was counted between two and nine times. The V gene is TRBV29-1, the J gene TRBJ2-2; D possibly uses TRBD1 or TRBD2 (5 bases each). Germline values: CDR1 SQVTM, CDR2 ANQGSEA. Trimming pared 1 base from V and 8 bases from J, leaving 8 bases between. CDR3 length: 12 amino acids. The chain's CDR3 is CSVEGGKGELFF. CDR3 nucleotide sequence: TGCAGCGTTGAAGGGGGGAAGGGGGAGCTGTTTTTT.

In the case of this clonotype: At one of its ends the junction is not consistent with the germline gene, which may arise from a read error. The V gene is TRBV7-2, the J gene TRBJ1-1; 7 bases fit TRBD1. Germline V gene sequence: CDR1 SGHTA, CDR2 FQGNSA. There are 14 residues in the CDR3. The CDR3 here is CASSFLTGNAEAFF. CDR3 sequence (DNA): TGTGCCAGCAGCTTCCTGACAGGGAACGCTGAAGCTTTCTTT.

This chain uses TRBV12-3 or TRBV12-4 with TRBJ1-1; D is unresolved. The germline V and J ends were trimmed by 6 bases and 1 base, with 12 bases remaining between them. CDR3 length equals 14 residues. The CDR3 loop is CASSRSVKNTEAFF. CDR3 coding DNA: TGTGCCAGCAGCCGAAGCGTCAAGAACACTGAAGCTTTCTTT.

In DNA form, the CDR3 reads TGTGCCAGCAGTCTAGGTGCTAGTGGGGAGCAGTACTTC. As protein: CASSLGASGEQYF. V gene TRBV27 combines with J gene TRBJ2-7; no reliable D call. Trimming pared 5 bases from V and 7 bases from J, leaving 15 bases between. Germline CDR1 MNHEY, CDR2 SMNVEV (reference sequence). This CDR3 spans 13 amino acids.

J is TRBJ2-1 and V is TRBV7-3, with 13 bases lining up with TRBD2. The CDR3 is made up of 15 amino acids. J lost 4 bases, V lost 5 bases, and 2 bases had no gene match. Germline CDR1 reads SGHTA; CDR2 reads FQGTGA. The chain's CDR3 is CASSELAGGYNEQFF. The CDR3 DNA follows: TGTGCCAGCAGCGAACTAGCGGGGGGGTACAATGAGCAGTTCTTC. Complete variable domain (other parts from reference TRBV7-3 and TRBJ2-1): GAGVSQTPSNKVTEKGKYVELRCDPISGHTALYWYRQSLGQGPEFLIYFQGTGAADDSGLPNDRFFAVRPEGSVSTLKIQRTERGDSAVYLCASSELAGGYNEQFFGPGTRLTVL.